The 12 T cell receptor beta chains below all came from one sample that was sequenced in a study of control samples from healthy donors and cancer patients. The assay was immunoSEQ multiplex PCR, and TCRdb's table has in-frame clones only and misses some. In the table there are around 170,000 clones, almost 90% of which are singletons. The sequenced sample was blood. All receptors derive from a woman between 50 and 59 years old in good health.

V is TRBV6-2 or TRBV6-3 and J is TRBJ1-5; the D is unclear. CDR3 length equals 14 residues. V shed 5 bases and J shed 9 bases, with 17 bases lying between them. Germline loops: CDR1 MNHEY, CDR2 SVGEGT. As DNA, the CDR3 is TGTGCCAGCAGTCCGTCGGACGGGATCTGGCCCCAGCATTTT. It codes for CASSPSDGIWPQHF.

In nucleotides, the CDR3 is TGCGCCAGCAGCCAAGAGGGAGACAGCCTTAACTATGGCTACACCTTC. Protein: CASSQEGDSLNYGYTF. The rearrangement links TRBV4-3 to TRBJ1-2, with D possibly TRBD1 on 5 matching bases. Per the germline V gene, CDR1 is LGHNA and CDR2 is YSLEER. CDR3 length equals 16 residues. The ends were cut back, 0 bases at V and 1 base at J, with 12 bases in the middle.

This chain links TRBV5-1 with TRBJ2-7; D may be TRBD1 (5 bases). Germline V gene lookup returns CDR1 SGHRS and CDR2 YFSETQ. The ends were cut back, 4 bases at V and 4 bases at J, with 9 bases in the middle. The CDR3 runs to 12 residues. This CDR3 is CASSTNRYEQYF. The CDR3 nucleotides read TGCGCCAGCAGCACCAACAGGTACGAGCAGTACTTC.

This chain joins TRBV6-1 and TRBJ2-5, with 13 bases that match TRBD2. Trimming took 3 bases from V and 2 from J; bases not matched to a gene: 9. The CDR3 has 18 residues. CDR1 and CDR2 (germline): MNHNS, SASEGT. The CDR3 sequence is CASSDPGPTSGGQETQYF. CDR3 nucleotides: TGTGCCAGCAGTGACCCCGGGCCGACTAGCGGGGGGCAAGAGACCCAGTACTTC.

V is TRBV29-1 and J is TRBJ2-7; the D gene is possibly TRBD1 (6 bases). In germline, CDR1 is SQVTM, CDR2 ANQGSEA. There are 12 residues in the CDR3. V dropped 5 bases and J dropped 3 bases, with 11 bases sitting between them. The CDR3 loop is CSVRDTNYEQYF. The CDR3 DNA is TGCAGCGTTCGGGACACCAACTACGAGCAGTACTTC.

J is TRBJ1-5 and V is TRBV30; possible D gene TRBD1, 5 bases. The length of the CDR3 is 14 residues. Trimming took 1 base from V and 7 from J, leaving 14 bases between them. Germline V CDR1 and CDR2: GTSNPN, SVGIG (reference sequence). As DNA, the CDR3 is TGTGCCTGGAGTGCCCAGGGTAGAGGACAGCCCCAGCATTTT. Residues: CAWSAQGRGQPQHF.

V and J are TRBV5-4 and TRBJ1-2, with TRBD1 identical over 8 bases. Germline V lookup: CDR1 SGHNT, CDR2 YYREEE (reference sequence). The CDR3 is made up of 13 amino acids. The J segment lost 8 bases and the V segment lost 4 bases, leaving 7 bases of the junction unmatched. The DNA of the CDR3 is TGTGCCAGCAGCCTACAGGGGGTAGACGGCTACACCTTC. Translation gives CASSLQGVDGYTF.

CDR3: CASGDGGNTIYF. In nucleotides, the CDR3 is TGTGCCAGCGGCGACGGGGGAAACACCATATATTTT. This sequence joins TRBV3-1 (or the pseudogene TRBV3-2) and TRBJ1-3; D gene ambiguous. The germline gives CDR1 LGHDT, CDR2 YNNKEL (reference sequence). V lost 8 bases to trimming and J lost 4 bases, with 9 bases between them. The CDR3 is 12 amino acids.

The V and J genes are TRBV9 and TRBJ2-3; D unclear. V was shortened by 4 bases and J by 3 bases, with 12 bases between the two germline ends. The CDR3 spans 14 residues. In germline, CDR1 is SGDLS, CDR2 YYNGEE. The CDR3 loop reads CASSPRDGTDTQYF. In nucleotides, the CDR3 is TGTGCCAGCAGCCCTCGAGACGGGACAGATACGCAGTATTTT. The full variable domain, completed using reference TRBV9 and TRBJ2-3, is DSGVTQTPKHLITATGQRVTLRCSPRSGDLSVYWYQQSLDQGLQFLIQYYNGEERAKGNILERFSAQQFPDLHSELNLSSLELGDSALYFCASSPRDGTDTQYFGPGTRLTVL.

This chain links TRBV5-1 with TRBJ1-2; TRBD1 matches 8 bases. V gave up 1 base and J gave up 6 bases; unmatched junction bases: 2. CDR1 and CDR2 (germline): SGHRS, YFSETQ. CDR3 size: 13 residues. The CDR3 sequence is CASSLQDRDGYTF. The CDR3 region has the DNA TGCGCCAGCAGCTTGCAGGACAGGGATGGCTACACCTTC. The variable domain in full, completed from reference TRBV5-1 and TRBJ1-2, reads KAGVTQTPRYLIKTRGQQVTLSCSPISGHRSVSWYQQTPGQGLQFLFEYFSETQRNKGNFPGRFSGRQFSNSRSEMNVSTLELGDSALYLCASSLQDRDGYTFGSGTRLTVV.

The genes are TRBV5-5 and TRBJ2-1, with TRBD1 matching 9 bases. Germline V gene data show CDR1 as SGHKS and CDR2 as YYEKEE (reference sequence). This CDR3 has 16 amino acids. V dropped 0 bases and J dropped 8; count of bases not matched to a gene: 9. The CDR3 loop is CASSLVMGQGRDEQFF. CDR3 nucleotides: TGTGCCAGCAGCTTGGTCATGGGACAGGGTAGGGATGAGCAGTTCTTC.

V usage is TRBV2 and J usage is TRBJ1-1; no firm D call. Per the germline V gene, CDR1 is SNHLY and CDR2 is FYNNEI. CDR3 length equals 15 residues. The germline V and J ends were trimmed by 7 bases and 4 bases, with 19 bases remaining between them. The CDR3 nucleotides are TGTGCCAGCATATCCGGCCCGACCGTGGCCACTGAAGCTTTCTTT. This encodes CASISGPTVATEAFF.